This TCR beta chain originates from a study of blood T cell repertoires in COVID-19 (dated by TCRdb to between 2020 and 2021). About the study as a whole: Collaborator samples came from the United States, Italy and Spain and covered acute and convalescent phases of COVID-19. The material from the prospective study consisted of cDNA or gDNA derived from T cells, B-cell-depleted T cells, or PBMCs. Subjects who had been exposed to COVID-19, were actively infected with it, or had recovered from it provided the deeply sampled blood TCRbeta repertoires that made up the dataset. The repertoires were released in a freely available public database intended as a resource for research on the immune response to SARS-CoV-2. Samples came from the ongoing ImmuneRACE study (first 160 participants) plus 1,254 subjects from 6 global collaborators. Sample metadata almost always included a de-identified subject ID, COVID-19 status, age in years and sex. Where HLA class I and class II types were available, the types were taken from metadata supplied by the sample provider, not from assay-based typing. Overall study results and their limits: The amount of clinical and demographic metadata varied by source and participant and was provided uncurated.

Whole blood was collected in K2EDTA tubes by collaborating institutions according to the institutions' own protocols. Collaborator samples were shipped for TCRbeta analysis as frozen whole blood, isolated PBMCs, or DNA extracted from either sample type. This clone was counted between two and nine times. Which antigen it targets is not known. No much larger clonotype is one base removed from it; base qualities were not supplied. From its cysteine to its phenylalanine, the CDR3 spans 14 amino acids. Only CDR3 DNA is held: 42 bases, read in frame from base 1. The germline V gene sets CDR1 to SNHLY and CDR2 to FYNNEI. V and J are trimmed by 6 bases and 3 bases, and the gene matches miss 5 bases of the junction. The immunoSEQ Assay, a bias-controlled multiplex PCR, was used to amplify TCRbeta CDR3 regions from genomic DNA. For the original study's pipeline: The number of nucleated cells in each sample was estimated from the amplification of reference gene primers within the assay. To quantify the absolute abundance of each unique TCRbeta CDR3 rearrangement, sequence reads were collapsed and filtered. For each sample, productive Simpson clonality was calculated as the square root of Simpson's diversity index over productive rearrangements. Entries here come from immuneACCESS through TCRdb and include only in-frame sequences with V and J called. Some clones fail to appear in such tables; in the studies checked, an unresolved V gene covers under half of the shortfall, and the cause of the remainder is unknown. The V and J calls and clone size are taken from that table; D and trimming were inferred from the DNA. This sample holds 55,000 to 75,000 clones; around 85% were observed only once. The ten biggest clones cover roughly 30% of the sample.

The sequenced material came from peripheral blood. This sequence uses TRBV2 and TRBJ2-7, and 10 junctional nucleotides match TRBD1. The sequence derives from a man aged 70-80 years with acute or convalescent COVID-19. The CDR3 protein is CASSAGTGDYEQYF. The DNA sequence follows: TGTGCCAGCAGCGCCGGGACAGGGGACTACGAGCAGTACTTC. The CDR3 plus the reference TRBV2 and TRBJ2-7 genes for the other parts give the full variable domain: EPEVTQTPSHQVTQMGQEVILRCVPISNHLYFYWYRQILGQKVEFLVSFYNNEISEKSEIFDDQFSVERPDGSNFTLKIRSTKLEDSAMYFCASSAGTGDYEQYFGPGTRLTVT.